The 8 T cell receptor beta chains presented below share a single source sample, sequenced in a study of blood T cell repertoires in COVID-19. Profiling relied on immunoSEQ multiplex PCR, and the TCRdb table lists in-frame clones only, not all of them. Of tens of thousands of clones in the sample, approximately 86% are singletons; the top ten hold 1.4%. Sequencing used peripheral blood. The receptors were sampled from a woman aged 55-69 years with acute or convalescent COVID-19.

The chain couples TRBV18 to TRBJ1-1; TRBD1 might be the D (6 bases). Germline V gene lookup returns CDR1 KGHSH and CDR2 LQKENI. The germline V and J ends were trimmed by 4 bases and 0 bases, with 12 bases remaining between them. This CDR3 region has 15 residues. CDR3 DNA: TGTGCCAGCTCACTCTCGGACAGTGTGAACACTGAAGCTTTCTTT. It codes for CASSLSDSVNTEAFF.

V is TRBV25-1 and J is TRBJ1-1; 7 bases are shared with TRBD1. The CDR3 runs 14 residues. Looked up from germline, CDR1 is MGHDK and CDR2 is SYGVNS. Trimming took 4 bases from V and 9 from J; bases not matched to a gene: 11. The CDR3 coding sequence is TGTGCCAGCAGTGGGACAGGAGGAAAGGGGAAAGCTTTCTTT. Translated: CASSGTGGKGKAFF.

This clone was observed a single time. The V and J genes are TRBV7-9 and TRBJ1-2; a possible D gene is TRBD1 (5 bases). The CDR3 covers 15 residues. Trimming left V 5 bases short and J 4 bases short, with 17 bases between. Germline CDR1 SEHNR, CDR2 FQNEAQ (reference sequence). The chain's CDR3 is CASSPEAGTTYGYTF. CDR3 sequence (DNA): TGTGCCAGCAGCCCCGAGGCCGGGACTACCTATGGCTACACCTTC.

CDR3 loop: CSVEKPGLAVNEQYF. Here the CDR3 DNA reads TGCAGCGTTGAAAAGCCGGGACTAGCGGTAAACGAGCAGTACTTC. This chain joins TRBV29-1 and TRBJ2-7, with TRBD2 matching over 11 bases. J gave up 5 bases and V 2 bases, and 8 bases lay outside the gene matches. There are 15 residues in the CDR3. Germline lookup yields CDR1 SQVTM and CDR2 ANQGSEA.

This clone came up once. The chain is built from TRBV28 and TRBJ1-5; maybe TRBD1 (6 bases). Trimming removed 0 bases at V and 7 bases at J, with 16 bases between. This CDR3 comprises 16 residues. CDR1 is MDHEN and CDR2 is SYDVKM in the germline V gene. This chain's CDR3 is CASSLWGSGGAQPQHF. The CDR3 DNA sequence: TGTGCCAGCAGTTTATGGGGATCTGGGGGGGCCCAGCCCCAGCATTTT.

The rearrangement links TRBV18 to TRBJ1-6; D is possibly TRBD1 (6 bases). CDR1 KGHSH and CDR2 LQKENI come from the germline V gene. The germline V and J ends were trimmed by 4 bases and 4 bases, with 8 bases remaining between them. This CDR3 has 14 residues. The CDR3 region has the DNA TGTGCCAGCTCACGGGACAAATATAATTCACCCCTCCACTTT. Protein product: CASSRDKYNSPLHF.

The J gene is TRBJ2-3, the V gene TRBV5-1; TRBD2 might be the D (7 bases). This CDR3 is 15 amino acids long. Germline CDR1 SGHRS, CDR2 YFSETQ. V was clipped by 0 bases and J by 4 bases, with 12 bases between them. The CDR3 protein is CASSLAGGRADTQYF. The CDR3 DNA reads as TGCGCCAGCAGCTTGGCCGGGGGGCGGGCAGATACGCAGTATTTT. The whole variable domain, remainder taken from reference TRBV5-1 and TRBJ2-3, is KAGVTQTPRYLIKTRGQQVTLSCSPISGHRSVSWYQQTPGQGLQFLFEYFSETQRNKGNFPGRFSGRQFSNSRSEMNVSTLELGDSALYLCASSLAGGRADTQYFGPGTRLTVL.

The chain carries TRBV29-1 and TRBJ2-3; perhaps TRBD1 as D (5 bases). The CDR3 totals 14 residues. V dropped 3 bases and J dropped 1 base, with 11 bases sitting between them. The germline CDR1 and CDR2 sequences are SQVTM and ANQGSEA. CDR3 sequence: CSVEVAQGTDTQYF. The CDR3 DNA is TGCAGCGTTGAGGTAGCACAGGGCACAGATACGCAGTATTTT.